One and the same sample provided the 25 T cell receptor beta chains below, sequenced in a study of T-cell memory formation after mild COVID-19. TCRdb reprocessed the 5' RACE reads with MiXCR, giving one entry per CDR3 protein. The repertoire holds 120,000 or so distinct CDR3 sequences, with approximately 17% as singletons. The sequencing sample was made of PBMCs or a T cell subset sorted from them (not recorded which). Receptor source: a man aged 18-30 years who had mild COVID-19 (a few samples of this study predate the infection). Cell type and time point are not known.

This clonotype was detected a few times. The CDR3 loop is CASSVVPGEEAFF. DNA of the CDR3: TGTGCCAGCAGCGTAGTCCCAGGGGAGGAAGCTTTCTTT. V and J are TRBV9 and TRBJ1-1; TRBD1 is a possible D gene (6 bases). CDR1 is SGDLS and CDR2 is YYNGEE in the germline V gene. The CDR3 sequence is 13 residues long. Trimming cost V 0 bases and J 8 bases, with 11 bases left between them.

The rearrangement links TRBV23-1 to TRBJ2-7, with D perhaps matching TRBD1 (5 bases). TRBV23-1 is flagged as an ORF with uncertain function. V lost 7 bases and J lost 7, with 11 bases in between. CDR3 length: 11 amino acids. CDR3 nucleotides: TGCGCCAGCATCCAGGGTAGGGAGCAGTACTTC. This gives the protein CASIQGREQYF.

This clonotype was observed at least ten times. This chain uses TRBV5-1 with TRBJ1-2, with D hard to call. The germline V gene has CDR1 SGHRS and CDR2 YFSETQ. The CDR3 consists of 12 residues. V was cut by 7 bases and J by 5 bases, with 12 bases left in between. The CDR3: CASAAEGYGYTF. The DNA of the CDR3 is TGCGCCAGCGCCGCAGAGGGATATGGCTACACCTTC.

This sequence joins TRBV3-1 and TRBJ1-1; D is possibly TRBD1 (6 bases). CDR1 is LGHDT, CDR2 YNNKEL, per germline (reference sequence). The CDR3 has 15 residues. Trimming took off 4 bases at V and 6 bases at J, with 18 bases between the two ends. CDR3 sequence (DNA): TGTGCCAGCAGCCTCGCGGGTTTGGGGGCCGCTGAAGCTTTCTTT. Protein: CASSLAGLGAAEAFF.

V is TRBV5-1 and J is TRBJ1-1; a weak D match, TRBD1 (5 bases). The CDR3 length is 14 residues. The germline gives CDR1 SGHRS, CDR2 YFSETQ. The V and J ends lost 4 bases and 10 bases respectively, with 20 bases between them. CDR3 in DNA: TGCGCCAGCAGCCGTGAGGAGGGACCGTTGGCAGCTTTCTTT. It yields the protein CASSREEGPLAAFF.

This clonotype was seen a few times. The chain is built from TRBV12-3 or TRBV12-4 and TRBJ1-1; D is undetermined. CDR3 length equals 12 residues. Trimming stripped 4 bases from V and 1 base from J, with 4 bases between. The CDR3 protein is CASSWGNTEAFF. CDR3 sequence (DNA): TGTGCCAGCAGTTGGGGGAACACTGAAGCTTTCTTT.

This clonotype was seen just once. The rearrangement uses TRBV5-1 and TRBJ1-1, with D possibly matching TRBD1 (6 bases). CDR1 SGHRS and CDR2 YFSETQ come from the germline V gene. The V gene lost 4 bases and the J gene lost 5 bases, with 12 bases spanning the gap. The CDR3 has 13 residues. The CDR3 loop is CASSVGGKTEAFF. CDR3 sequence (DNA): TGCGCCAGCAGCGTAGGGGGGAAGACTGAAGCTTTCTTT.

This clonotype was seen ten or more times. J is TRBJ1-2 and V is TRBV9, with D maybe TRBD1 (5 bases). CDR1 is SGDLS and CDR2 is YYNGEE in the germline V gene. Trimming shortened V by 5 bases and J by 5 bases, and 13 bases separated the two germline ends. This CDR3 contains 13 residues. This chain's CDR3 is CASSRRDEYGYTF. The CDR3 region has the DNA TGTGCCAGCAGTCGCAGGGATGAGTATGGCTACACCTTC.

This clonotype was recorded a few times. CDR3 DNA: TGTGCCACCTCGGGGACCGCGAACACCGGGGAGCTGTTTTTT. Translating it yields CATSGTANTGELFF. The rearrangement uses TRBV19 and TRBJ2-2; either TRBD1 or TRBD2 may supply D (5 bases each). The germline V gene encodes CDR1 LNHDA and CDR2 SQIVND (reference sequence). Trimming cost V 10 bases and J 0 bases, with 12 bases left between them. This CDR3 has 14 amino acids.

The rearrangement uses TRBV6-5 and TRBJ2-2; D is possibly TRBD1 or TRBD2 (5 bases each). The CDR3 is 17 amino acids. The V end was cut by 3 bases, the J end by 0 bases, with 14 bases between. The germline V gene encodes CDR1 MNHEY and CDR2 SVGAGI. The CDR3 loop is CASSYQRGPPNTGELFF. The CDR3 coding sequence is TGTGCCAGCAGTTATCAGAGGGGACCACCGAACACCGGGGAGCTGTTTTTT.

This clonotype showed up many times. The chain uses TRBV20-1 and TRBJ2-3; D is unclear. Deletions cut 5 bases from V and 4 bases from J, with 13 bases between. This CDR3 spans 13 amino acids. Per the germline V gene, CDR1 is DFQATT and CDR2 is SNEGSKA (reference sequence). CDR3 region: CSASPSESDTQYF. CDR3 nucleotide sequence: TGCAGTGCTTCCCCTTCAGAGTCAGATACGCAGTATTTT.

This clonotype was seen a few times. V is TRBV12-3 or TRBV12-4 and J is TRBJ2-1; tentative D call: TRBD2 (6 bases). The germline V and J ends were trimmed by 3 bases and 7 bases, with 16 bases remaining between them. The CDR3 runs to 15 residues. The CDR3 region is CASSFSGGSGNEQFF. CDR3 in DNA: TGTGCCAGCAGTTTCTCTGGGGGGAGTGGGAATGAGCAGTTCTTC.

In this sample, this clonotype turned up a few times. This sequence joins TRBV5-1 and TRBJ2-2, with D perhaps TRBD1 (6 bases). V gave up 4 bases and J gave up 0 bases, with 10 bases separating them. Per the germline V gene, CDR1 is SGHRS and CDR2 is YFSETQ. The CDR3 contains 15 residues. CDR3 sequence (DNA): TGCGCCAGCAGCGTGACAGGCTCGAACACCGGGGAGCTGTTTTTT. Translation: CASSVTGSNTGELFF.

This clonotype was seen more than once but under ten times. V gene TRBV6-6 combines with J gene TRBJ2-7, with a possible D match to TRBD1 (5 bases). The germline V gene encodes CDR1 MNHNY and CDR2 SVGAGI (reference sequence). This CDR3 spans 12 amino acids. V lost 7 bases to trimming and J lost 2 bases, with 9 bases between them. The CDR3 spells CASKGDAYEQYF. CDR3 DNA sequence: TGTGCCAGCAAAGGGGATGCCTACGAGCAGTACTTC.

The gene calls are TRBV13 and TRBJ2-5; D may correspond to TRBD1 or TRBD2 (6 bases each). The germline gives CDR1 PRHDT, CDR2 FYEKMQ (reference sequence). There are 15 residues in the CDR3. V was pared by 0 bases and J by 5 bases, with 13 bases between. The CDR3 DNA reads as TGTGCCAGCAGCTTAGGCCGTCAGGGGAGGGAGACCCAGTACTTC. Translating gives CASSLGRQGRETQYF.

This clonotype was counted between two and nine times. The chain employs TRBV28 and TRBJ1-1; D call uncertain. V gave up 5 bases and J gave up 0 bases, with 13 bases separating them. Germline V gene sequence: CDR1 MDHEN, CDR2 SYDVKM. This CDR3 is 15 amino acids long. The DNA for the CDR3 is TGTGCCAGCAGTGCGATAGGGAATTTGAACACTGAAGCTTTCTTT. This codes for CASSAIGNLNTEAFF.

This clonotype has a handful of counts. CDR3 coding DNA: TGTGCCAGCTCACCACCGGTGTTTACTAAAGGCTCCCAGTACTTC. It codes for CASSPPVFTKGSQYF. The V and J genes are TRBV18 and TRBJ2-5, with D hard to call. This CDR3 has 15 residues. The germline V gene encodes CDR1 KGHSH and CDR2 LQKENI. Trimming removed 0 bases at V and 9 bases at J, with 17 bases between. Full variable domain (rest looked up from reference TRBV18 and TRBJ2-5): NAGVMQNPRHLVRRRGQEARLRCSPMKGHSHVYWYRQLPEEGLKFMVYLQKENIIDESGMPKERFSAEFPKEGPSILRIQQVVRGDSAAYFCASSPPVFTKGSQYFGPGTRLLVL.

This clonotype has more than one count but fewer than ten. The chain uses TRBV7-8 and TRBJ2-1, with TRBD2 matching 12 bases. The ends lost 5 bases at V and 4 bases at J; junction bases unmatched: 9. In germline, CDR1 is SGHVS, CDR2 FQNEAQ. The CDR3 is 17 amino acids. The CDR3 DNA sequence: TGTGCCAGCAGCAGACGCCTCCTAGCGGGGGGGTACAATGAGCAGTTCTTC. Translation: CASSRRLLAGGYNEQFF.

This clonotype came up a few times. The chain combines TRBV12-3 or TRBV12-4 with TRBJ1-5; no firm D call. The CDR3 contains 13 residues. The V end was cut by 1 base, the J end by 3 bases, with 4 bases between. CDR3 sequence reads: CASSLGNNQPQHF. CDR3 bases: TGTGCCAGCAGTTTAGGTAACAATCAGCCCCAGCATTTT.

V and J are TRBV6-5 and TRBJ1-1; no reliable D call. The V and J ends lost 0 bases and 1 base respectively, with 6 bases between them. The V gene's germline CDR1 is MNHEY and CDR2 SVGAGI. The CDR3 consists of 14 residues. The CDR3: CASSYSGGNTEAFF. For the CDR3, the DNA is TGTGCCAGCAGTTACTCAGGTGGGAACACTGAAGCTTTCTTT.

This clonotype was seen more than once but under ten times. The V call is TRBV7-3, the J call TRBJ2-1, with TRBD1 as a possible D gene (5 bases). Trimming took 1 base from V and 5 from J, leaving 9 bases between them. This CDR3 contains 14 residues. Per the germline V gene, CDR1 is SGHTA and CDR2 is FQGTGA. The CDR3 is CASSLRVDNNEQFF. CDR3 DNA: TGTGCCAGCAGCTTAAGAGTGGACAACAATGAGCAGTTCTTC.

The genes are TRBV6-5 and TRBJ2-1, with 8 bases fitting TRBD2. CDR3 length: 15 amino acids. Germline lookup yields CDR1 MNHEY and CDR2 SVGAGI. The V segment lost 2 bases and the J segment 6 bases; nucleotides outside the gene matches: 6. CDR3 nucleotides: TGTGCCAGCAGTTACCGGGGGGGACTCGCCAATGAGCAGTTCTTC. It encodes CASSYRGGLANEQFF.

This clonotype was observed a few times. The chain carries TRBV4-3 and TRBJ1-5, with D unresolved. Germline V gives CDR1 LGHNA, CDR2 YSLEER. The CDR3 covers 15 residues. Trimming took off 2 bases at V and 1 base at J, with 9 bases between the two ends. CDR3 nucleotide sequence: TGCGCCAGCAGCCAATATTACAGCAGCAATCAGCCCCAGCATTTT. This encodes CASSQYYSSNQPQHF.

J is TRBJ1-3 and V is TRBV6-5; TRBD1 agrees at 7 bases. Germline V gene sequence: CDR1 MNHEY, CDR2 SVGAGI. This CDR3 comprises 15 residues. The junction had 3 bases not matched to a gene; V was cut back by 2 bases and J by 2 bases. The DNA of the CDR3 is TGTGCCAGCAGTTACGGCGGGACAGCTGGAAACACCATATATTTT. Its translation is CASSYGGTAGNTIYF.

V gene TRBV7-2 combines with J gene TRBJ1-6; TRBD1 might be the D (5 bases). This CDR3 has 14 amino acids. Trimming removed 5 bases from V and 10 bases from J, with 15 bases in between. Germline values: CDR1 SGHTA, CDR2 FQGNSA. Here the CDR3 DNA reads TGTGCCAGCAGCCCCACCCGGGGGGACTCACCCCTCCACTTT. Amino acids: CASSPTRGDSPLHF.